The T cell receptor (beta chain) under discussion was sequenced for a study of OX40 agonist ivuxolimab in advanced cancers. TCRdb's copy holds only in-frame clones and misses some; the assay was immunoSEQ multiplex PCR. The sample has fewer than 60,000 clones, approximately 81% seen once. Material: CD4+ or CD8+ T cells sorted from blood, obtained in a trial of the OX40 agonist ivuxolimab. The clonotype originates from an adult with an advanced solid tumor such as melanoma, head and neck, liver or kidney cancer.

DNA for the CDR3: TGCGCCAGCAGCCAAGGACAGGGAGTTCAGCCCCAGCATTTT. It is translated as CASSQGQGVQPQHF. V and J are TRBV4-3 and TRBJ1-5; 7 bases fit TRBD1. Germline CDR1 LGHNA, CDR2 YSLEER. With V trimmed by 1 base and J by 6 bases, 3 bases remained unmatched. There are 14 residues in the CDR3.